This T cell receptor (beta chain) was retrieved from a study of blood T cells in healthy people across ages. Trimming cost V 4 bases and J 5 bases; bases outside gene matches: 12. Germline values: CDR1 SGHRS, CDR2 YFSETQ. The CDR3 extends over 16 amino acids. For the second PCR, which ran for about 7 to 11 cycles, a sample-barcoded 5' primer and a J-beta primer mix were used. Using its own MiXCR run on the 5' RACE reads, TCRdb lists one record per CDR3 protein. The sample shows about 620,000 distinct CDR3 sequences, around 21% of them seen only once. The material sequenced was blood. The TCR was taken from a man in his 70s in good health. The chain couples TRBV5-1 to TRBJ2-5, with 9 positions matching TRBD1. Here the CDR3 DNA reads TGCGCCAGCAGCACCAGGACAGGGGCCACTGAGGAGACCCAGTACTTC. This gives the protein CASSTRTGATEETQYF.